These 27 T cell receptor delta chains share one sample of origin, sequenced in a study of gamma-delta T cells after stem cell transplantation. TCRdb re-called the RT-PCR reads with CATT. The sample holds about 11,000 delta-chain clones, 1% to 1.5% seen once. The sample comprised gamma-delta T cells. The receptors shown here come from a human donor. It is not recorded whose cells these are; they may come from a transplant donor.

On this clone: TCRdb attributes to this sequence the protein of a much larger clone, which differs from the DNA translation at residue 7; a read error is likely, and the protein displayed is translated from the DNA. This sequence joins TRDV2 and TRDJ1; 8 bases are a match to TRDD3. The CDR3 has 16 residues. The germline V gene has CDR1 GEAIGNYY and CDR2 EKD. V trimming: 0 bases; J trimming: 7 bases; junction bases outside the gene matches: 12. The CDR3 region has the DNA TGTGCCTGTGACACCTTGTCTACTGGGGGCCTGGGTAAACTCATCTTT. This translates into CACDTLSTGGLGKLIF.

A few counts support this clone. TCRdb's entry gives the protein of a much larger clone, which mismatches this DNA's translation at residue 8, likely from a read error; the protein reported here is translated from the DNA. The chain joins TRDV2 to TRDJ1, with 7 bases identical to TRDD3. CDR3 length equals 18 residues. V lost 4 bases and J lost 0; bases outside the gene matches: 16. Germline V gives CDR1 GEAIGNYY, CDR2 EKD. This CDR3 reads CACDRLGNTVGDTDKLIF. In DNA, the CDR3 is TGTGCCTGTGATAGACTGGGGAATACGGTGGGGGACACCGATAAACTCATCTTT.

This rearrangement joins TRDV2 to TRDJ1; 7 nucleotides line up with TRDD3. The germline gives CDR1 GEAIGNYY, CDR2 EKD. The junction had 13 bases not matched to a gene; V was cut back by 3 bases and J by 1 base. This CDR3 is 17 amino acids long. The DNA for the CDR3 is TGTGCCTGTGACCCGTTGTGGGGGACCCAGATCACCGATAAACTCATCTTT. It encodes CACDPLWGTQITDKLIF.

This clone was detected ten times or more. The chain has TRDV2 and TRDJ1; 10 positions agree with TRDD3. The CDR3 has 18 amino acids. Germline V gene data show CDR1 as GEAIGNYY and CDR2 as EKD. Trimming cost V 0 bases and J 4 bases; bases outside gene matches: 13. The CDR3 nucleotides are TGTGCCTGTGACACCGTGGGGGAGGGGGATACGCAAGGCGATAAACTCATCTTT. It yields the protein CACDTVGEGDTQGDKLIF.

Regarding this clone: The protein TCRdb gives is from a much larger clone and does not agree with this DNA's translation at residue 10, likely a read error; the protein shown here comes from the DNA. The V call is TRDV2, the J call TRDJ1, with 7 bases that match TRDD3. V was clipped by 3 bases and J by 0 bases; unmatched bases: 12. This CDR3 contains 17 residues. CDR1 GEAIGNYY and CDR2 EKD come from the germline V gene. The CDR3 nucleotides are TGTGCCTGTGACCCGCTGGTTGGGGGACTGTACACCGATAAACTCATCTTT. As protein: CACDPLVGGLYTDKLIF.

V gene TRDV2 combines with J gene TRDJ3; 7 positions agree with TRDD3. The CDR3 covers 18 residues. The germline gives CDR1 GEAIGNYY, CDR2 EKD. V lost 0 bases, J lost 4 bases, and 8 bases stayed unmatched. The CDR3 loop is CACDTTGAPRWDTRQMFF. The CDR3 region has the DNA TGTGCCTGTGACACCACTGGGGCCCCCAGATGGGACACCCGACAGATGTTTTTC.

Regarding this clone: One base separates it from a far larger clone, so it is likely a read error. This sample also contains other DNA sequences that code for the same CDR3. The chain has TRDV2 and TRDJ1; 11 positions match TRDD3. V lost 3 bases to trimming and J lost 4 bases; unmatched junction nucleotides: 6. CDR1 GEAIGNYY and CDR2 EKD come from the germline V gene. The CDR3 is 15 amino acids. The CDR3 here is CACDRLGDKGDKLIF. As DNA, the CDR3 is TGTGCCTGTGACCGACTGGGGGATAAGGGCGATAAACTCATCTTT.

This clone was found a few times. The mismatch at residue 13 between this DNA's translation and the TCRdb protein of a much larger clone likely reflects a read error; the protein shown is translated from the DNA. The rearrangement uses TRDV2 and TRDJ2; 9 positions match TRDD3. Germline V gives CDR1 GEAIGNYY, CDR2 EKD. The V segment lost 3 bases and the J segment 6 bases; nucleotides outside the gene matches: 16. The CDR3 contains 18 residues. CDR3 loop: CACDPLKGDTGASAQLFF. As DNA, the CDR3 is TGTGCCTGTGACCCCCTAAAGGGGGATACCGGGGCGTCAGCACAACTCTTCTTT.

Remarks on this clone: The junction and the germline gene differ at one end; a read error may be behind it. The chain couples TRDV2 to TRDJ1, with 7 bases lining up with TRDD3. Germline V gives CDR1 GEAIGNYY, CDR2 EKD. CDR3 length: 15 amino acids. CDR3 nucleotides: TGTGCCTGTGACCCTCTACTGGGGAACACCGATAAACCCATCTTT. Protein sequence: CACDPLLGNTDKPIF.

This clone rates as medium-sized. The sample holds other DNA sequences that translate to the same CDR3. V gene TRDV2 combines with J gene TRDJ1, with 10 bases that match TRDD3. CDR3 length equals 17 residues. Germline CDR1 is GEAIGNYY and CDR2 is EKD. V lost 1 base to trimming and J lost 0 bases; unmatched junction nucleotides: 7. In DNA, the CDR3 is TGTGCCTGTGACACGCTGGGGGATATACCCTACACCGATAAACTCATCTTT. Protein: CACDTLGDIPYTDKLIF.

Within the sample, this clone is medium-sized (0.01 to 0.1%). Distinct nucleotide sequences in the sample also encode this CDR3. This sequence joins TRDV2 and TRDJ1; 8 bases agree with TRDD3. The CDR3 runs 14 residues. With 1 base clipped from V and 4 bases from J, the junction kept 4 bases outside the gene matches. CDR1 and CDR2 from the germline V gene are GEAIGNYY and EKD. The CDR3 sequence: CACDTVGDRDKLIF. The CDR3 bases are TGTGCCTGTGACACAGTGGGGGATCGCGATAAACTCATCTTT.

This clone showed up just a few times. A much larger clone differs by one base, so this may be a read error. Different DNA sequences within this sample yield the same CDR3. Here the CDR3 reads CACERLGVHTDKLIF. The CDR3 DNA sequence: TGTGCCTGTGAGAGACTGGGGGTTCATACCGATAAACTCATCTTT. V usage is TRDV2 and J usage is TRDJ1, with 8 bases that match TRDD3. Per the germline V gene, CDR1 is GEAIGNYY and CDR2 is EKD. The CDR3 runs 15 residues. Trimming cost V 4 bases and J 2 bases; bases outside gene matches: 8.

This clone occurred a few times. TCRdb's protein for this DNA is that of a much larger clone and differs from the translation at residue 9, likely a read error; the protein shown is the DNA translation. CDR3 region: CACDPLGGHTDKLIF. CDR3 nucleotides: TGTGCCTGTGACCCTCTGGGCGGGCACACCGATAAACTCATCTTT. The V and J genes are TRDV2 and TRDJ1, with D perhaps matching TRDD3 (5 bases). V dropped 3 bases and J dropped 0 bases, with 13 bases sitting between them. CDR3 length equals 15 residues. Looked up from germline, CDR1 is GEAIGNYY and CDR2 is EKD.

The chain uses TRDV2 and TRDJ1; 12 positions agree with TRDD3. This CDR3 has 18 residues. Germline CDR1 reads GEAIGNYY; CDR2 reads EKD. The V gene end was trimmed by 3 bases and the J gene end by 1 base; junction bases not matched to a gene: 11. The DNA for the CDR3 is TGTGCCTGTGACCGCCTACTGGGGGATACTGACGGCACCGATAAACTCATCTTT. It translates to CACDRLLGDTDGTDKLIF.

This clone was recorded at least ten times. The chain is built from TRDV2 and TRDJ1, with TRDD2 matching over 8 bases. The CDR3 is 18 residues long. CDR1 and CDR2 (germline): GEAIGNYY, EKD. V lost 3 bases and J lost 1; bases outside the gene matches: 15. The CDR3 here is CACDPLPTLLGFTDKLIF. CDR3 in DNA: TGTGCCTGTGACCCACTTCCTACCTTACTCGGTTTCACCGATAAACTCATCTTT.

This clone appeared a few times. A much larger clone sits a single nucleotide away, making a read error possible. The genes are TRDV2 and TRDJ3; TRDD2 might be the D (6 bases). CDR1 and CDR2 (germline): GEAIGNYY, EKD. CDR3 length: 18 residues. The CDR3 protein is CACDTLGASSWDTRQTFF. In nucleotides, the CDR3 is TGTGCCTGTGACACACTCGGGGCTTCCTCCTGGGACACCCGACAGACGTTTTTC.

This clone was recorded at least ten times. The rearrangement joins TRDV2 to TRDJ1; TRDD3 agrees at 10 bases. CDR1 is GEAIGNYY and CDR2 is EKD in the germline V gene. This CDR3 has 21 amino acids. V was pared by 1 base and J by 0 bases, with 19 bases of the junction left unmatched. The CDR3 spells CACDTVDGGYSDTLYTDKLIF. DNA for the CDR3: TGTGCCTGTGACACTGTCGATGGGGGATACTCCGATACTTTGTACACCGATAAACTCATCTTT.

As for this clone: The TCRdb protein comes from a much larger clone and disagrees with this DNA's translation at residue 3, likely due to a read error; the protein given here is derived from the DNA. The chain links TRDV2 to TRDJ1; 12 bases map to TRDD3. J lost 2 bases, V lost 8 bases, and 11 bases had no gene match. From germline, CDR1 is GEAIGNYY and CDR2 EKD. CDR3 length: 16 residues. The CDR3 bases are TGTGCCTATGTAGCGCTACTGGGGGATACTACCGATAAACTCATCTTT. This gives the protein CAYVALLGDTTDKLIF.

A few counts support this clone. TCRdb has a much larger clone's protein, which differs at residue 7 from the translation of this DNA, likely because of a read error; what is shown is the protein translated from the DNA. The chain carries TRDV2 and TRDJ3; no clear D. Germline values: CDR1 GEAIGNYY, CDR2 EKD. This CDR3 has 17 residues. V was pared by 0 bases and J by 2 bases, with 10 bases between. The DNA for the CDR3 is TGTGCCTGTGACACCGTACCAGAGGCCTGGGACACCCGACAGATGTTTTTC. Translated, it gives CACDTVPEAWDTRQMFF.

To note about this clone: A much larger clone lies one base from this, so it may be a read error. Other nucleotide sequences in the sample specify the same CDR3. The gene calls are TRDV2 and TRDJ1, with 12 bases fitting TRDD3. Germline CDR1 is GEAIGNYY and CDR2 is EKD. This CDR3 is built from 16 residues. The CDR3 protein is CACDTLLGDTNDKLIF. The CDR3 coding sequence is TGTGCCTGCGACACCCTACTGGGGGATACAAACGATAAACTCATCTTT.

This clone was observed a few times. TCRdb assigns this DNA the protein of a much larger clone, which departs from its translation at residue 5; this likely reflects a read error, and the protein shown comes from translating the DNA. CDR3 protein: CACDSVERGIPLDKLIF. The CDR3 DNA is TGTGCCTGTGACTCGGTCGAAAGGGGGATACCCCTCGATAAACTCATCTTT. This rearrangement joins TRDV2 to TRDJ1; the match to TRDD3 covers 9 bases. The J segment lost 4 bases and the V segment lost 3 bases, leaving 14 bases of the junction unmatched. CDR3 length: 17 amino acids. Looked up from germline, CDR1 is GEAIGNYY and CDR2 is EKD.

This clone was seen more than once but under ten times. The chain employs TRDV2 and TRDJ1, with 11 bases lining up with TRDD3. CDR1 and CDR2 from the germline V gene are GEAIGNYY and EKD. Trimming at V came to 2 bases and at J to 1 base, leaving 11 bases not matched to a gene. This CDR3 spans 18 amino acids. Here the CDR3 DNA reads TGTGCCTGTGACATGGCCAGGCTGGGGGATACAAGCACCGATAAACTCATCTTT. Protein: CACDMARLGDTSTDKLIF.

This clone was seen only a few times. Just one base apart from a much larger clone, this may be a read error. V is TRDV2 and J is TRDJ1; 12 bases map to TRDD3. CDR1 and CDR2 (germline): GEAIGNYY, EKD. The CDR3 totals 19 residues. The V segment lost 1 base and the J segment 0 bases; nucleotides outside the gene matches: 11. The DNA for the CDR3 is TGTGCCTGTGACACTTTACTGGGGGATACTTCTTCGTACACCGATAAACTCATCTTT. Translation gives CACDTLLGDTSSYTDKLIF.

Points on this clone: The protein held in TCRdb is that of a much larger clone and does not match this DNA's translation at residue 14, likely because of a read error; the protein shown is translated from the DNA. CDR3 nucleotide sequence: TGTGCCTGTGACACCGTTGAGACGGGGGTGATGGGGGATTACACCGATAAACTCATCTTT. It translates to CACDTVETGVMGDYTDKLIF. The chain uses TRDV2 and TRDJ1, with 8 bases identical to TRDD3. The CDR3 is 20 amino acids. Germline-derived CDR1 and CDR2 are GEAIGNYY and EKD. The J segment lost 0 bases and the V segment lost 0 bases, leaving 17 bases of the junction unmatched.

The chain carries TRDV2 and TRDJ1; 8 bases fit TRDD3. CDR3 size: 24 residues. V shed 0 bases, J shed 2 bases, and the junction held 31 bases outside the gene matches. Germline lookup yields CDR1 GEAIGNYY and CDR2 EKD. CDR3: CACDTVRMLLGEQTDKLQTDKLIF. CDR3 coding DNA: TGTGCCTGTGACACCGTTCGTATGCTGCTGGGGGAACAGACCGATAAACTCCAGACCGATAAACTCATCTTT.

The sample holds a few counts of this clone. The mismatch at residue 12 between this DNA's translation and the TCRdb protein of a much larger clone likely reflects a read error; the protein shown is translated from the DNA. The chain combines TRDV2 with TRDJ1; 8 bases match TRDD3. Germline V lookup: CDR1 GEAIGNYY, CDR2 EKD. This CDR3 region has 18 residues. The V gene end was trimmed by 4 bases and the J gene end by 1 base; junction bases not matched to a gene: 16. The CDR3 sequence: CACEPVLGGTPGTDKLIF. The CDR3, as DNA: TGTGCCTGTGAACCTGTACTGGGGGGTACCCCGGGCACCGATAAACTCATCTTT.

As for this clone: TCRdb records a much larger clone's protein for this DNA, with a difference at residue 7 that likely arises from a read error; the protein given is the translation of the DNA. The V call is TRDV2, the J call TRDJ1, with 9 bases identical to TRDD3. J gave up 1 base and V 0 bases, and 17 bases lay outside the gene matches. Germline CDR1 GEAIGNYY, CDR2 EKD. The CDR3 is 20 residues long. The CDR3 sequence is CACDTVRTGGGPRLTDKLIF. The DNA for the CDR3 is TGTGCCTGTGACACCGTCCGTACTGGGGGAGGACCCCGCCTCACCGATAAACTCATCTTT.